This TCR beta chain emerged from a study of blood T cell repertoires in COVID-19. Study context: From the United States, Italy and Spain came samples of acute and convalescent COVID-19.

Seattle patients were enrolled during active infection and followed longitudinally. Method: immunoSEQ multiplex PCR; TCRdb's copy keeps in-frame clones and lacks some. The table lists a few hundred thousand clones, around 90% of them singletons. Germline V CDR1 and CDR2: MNHEY, SVGAGI. The CDR3 spans 14 residues. Deletions cut 6 bases from V and 11 bases from J, with 22 bases between. The source is a woman aged 40 to 49 with COVID-19, enrolled during active disease. The chain uses TRBV6-5 and TRBJ1-1; no reliable D call. Sequences were obtained from peripheral blood. CDR3 bases: TGTGCCAGCAGCCACCGTATTCAGGAGGTCACGGCTTTCTTT. It specifies CASSHRIQEVTAFF.